The rows below give T cell receptor beta chains drawn from one sample of a study of radiation and T cells in renal cell carcinoma. Sequencing was performed with immunoSEQ multiplex PCR; in TCRdb, only in-frame clones are kept and a portion is missing. The sample shows roughly 100,000 clones, roughly 90% of them seen only once. Material: blood, obtained from a patient whose treatment included radiotherapy and nephrectomy. The receptors were gathered from a man in his forties or fifties with renal cell carcinoma. Each CDR3 is given with its conserved first and last residue. Fields, in order: CDR3 protein, CDR3 DNA, J gene, CDR3 length, V gene, D gene, clone size. D genes are given only for firm matches. A row's size may be missing; if present it is once, few, many or a size class.

CDR3: CASSPSDRSEQFF
DNA: TGTGCCAGCAGCCCCTCCGATAGGTCTGAGCAGTTCTTC
J: TRBJ2-1
length: 13
V: TRBV13
D: NA
size: NA

CDR3: CACNPDLEAFF
DNA: TGTGCCTGCAACCCGGACCTTGAAGCTTTCTTT
J: TRBJ1-1
length: 11
V: TRBV30
D: NA
size: few

CDR3: CASNRDLNTGELFF
DNA: TGTGCCAGCAACCGGGACTTGAACACCGGGGAGCTGTTTTTT
J: TRBJ2-2
length: 14
V: TRBV2
D: NA
size: NA

CDR3: CASSVAGEHNQQFF
DNA: TGTGCCAGCTCTGTAGCGGGGGAGCACAATCAGCAGTTCTTC
J: TRBJ2-1
length: 14
V: TRBV5-4
D: TRBD2
size: NA

CDR3: CASSLGDRGLTDTQYF
DNA: TGCGCCAGCAGCTTGGGGGACAGGGGGTTGACAGATACGCAGTATTTT
J: TRBJ2-3
length: 16
V: TRBV5-1
D: TRBD1
size: NA

CDR3: CASSVSIIRNTEAFF
DNA: TGTGCCAGCAGTGTCTCAATAATAAGGAACACTGAAGCTTTCTTT
J: TRBJ1-1
length: 15
V: TRBV6-1
D: NA
size: NA

CDR3: CASRNGYTF
DNA: TGTGCCAGCAGGAATGGCTACACCTTC
J: TRBJ1-2
length: 9
V: TRBV6-5
D: NA
size: once

CDR3: CASSSGQGALRQYF
DNA: TGTGCCAGCAGCTCAGGACAGGGGGCGCTTAGGCAGTACTTC
J: TRBJ2-7
length: 14
V: TRBV5-4
D: TRBD1
size: NA

CDR3: CSVEEDRGSEQYF
DNA: TGCAGCGTTGAAGAGGACAGGGGGAGCGAGCAGTACTTC
J: TRBJ2-7
length: 13
V: TRBV29-1
D: TRBD1
size: once

CDR3: CASSQQHHYEQYF
DNA: TGTGCCAGCAGCCAACAACACCACTACGAGCAGTACTTC
J: TRBJ2-7
length: 13
V: TRBV5-5
D: NA
size: NA

CDR3: CASSYAETYEQYF
DNA: TGTGCCAGCAGCTACGCAGAGACCTACGAGCAGTACTTC
J: TRBJ2-7
length: 13
V: TRBV14
D: NA
size: NA

CDR3: CASSDKGSGGYEQYF
DNA: TGCGCCAGCAGTGATAAAGGTAGCGGGGGGTACGAGCAGTACTTC
J: TRBJ2-7
length: 15
V: TRBV10-1
D: TRBD2
size: NA

CDR3: CASSVGLSTDTQYF
DNA: TGTGCCAGCAGTGTGGGTTTGTCTACAGATACGCAGTATTTT
J: TRBJ2-3
length: 14
V: TRBV6-4
D: NA
size: NA

CDR3: CASSPTGDLSYEQYF
DNA: TGTGCCAGCAGCCCGACAGGGGACCTCTCCTACGAGCAGTACTTC
J: TRBJ2-7
length: 15
V: TRBV5-4
D: TRBD1
size: NA

CDR3: CASSLSGVGGTDTQYF
DNA: TGTGCCAGCAGCTTGTCTGGGGTTGGTGGCACAGATACGCAGTATTTT
J: TRBJ2-3
length: 16
V: TRBV5-4
D: NA
size: few

CDR3: CASSLVRAGYYEQYF
DNA: TGTGCCAGCAGCTTAGTTCGGGCAGGTTACTACGAGCAGTACTTC
J: TRBJ2-7
length: 15
V: TRBV7-2
D: NA
size: NA

CDR3: CASSYSAGTYTDTQYF
DNA: TGTGCCAGCAGTTACTCCGCGGGGACGTACACAGATACGCAGTATTTT
J: TRBJ2-3
length: 16
V: TRBV6-5
D: NA
size: once

CDR3: CASSYSRQGAPHF
DNA: TGTGCCAGCAGTTACTCGAGGCAGGGGGCTCCGCATTTT
J: TRBJ1-5
length: 13
V: TRBV6-5
D: TRBD1
size: once

CDR3: CASRAGTANTGELFF
DNA: TGTGCCAGTAGGGCGGGGACAGCGAACACCGGGGAGCTGTTTTTT
J: TRBJ2-2
length: 15
V: TRBV19
D: NA
size: NA

CDR3: CASSLDGRPNHGYTF
DNA: TGCGCCAGCAGCTTGGATGGCAGGCCAAACCATGGCTACACCTTC
J: TRBJ1-2
length: 15
V: TRBV5-1
D: NA
size: once

CDR3: CASKIWGDGELFF
DNA: TGTGCCAGTAAGATATGGGGGGACGGGGAGCTGTTTTTT
J: TRBJ2-2
length: 13
V: TRBV19
D: NA
size: NA

CDR3: CASSALLAGGAGNEQFF
DNA: TGTGCCAGCAGTGCCTTACTAGCGGGGGGAGCTGGCAATGAGCAGTTCTTC
J: TRBJ2-1
length: 17
V: TRBV2
D: TRBD2
size: NA

CDR3: CASIPLGVNEQYF
DNA: TGTGCCAGCATTCCCTTGGGGGTCAACGAGCAGTACTTC
J: TRBJ2-7
length: 13
V: TRBV28
D: NA
size: NA

CDR3: CASRAYGGADTGELFF
DNA: TGCGCCAGCAGGGCGTATGGGGGGGCGGACACCGGGGAGCTGTTTTTT
J: TRBJ2-2
length: 16
V: TRBV10-2
D: NA
size: NA

CDR3: CASSLVWSGANVLTF
DNA: TGTGCCAGCAGCTTAGTGTGGTCTGGGGCCAACGTCCTGACTTTC
J: TRBJ2-6
length: 15
V: TRBV7-8
D: NA
size: NA

CDR3: CASSQVGGITDTQYF
DNA: TGTGCCAGCAGCCAAGTGGGCGGAATCACAGATACGCAGTATTTT
J: TRBJ2-3
length: 15
V: TRBV4-2
D: NA
size: NA

CDR3: CASSQSGQGQFYEQYF
DNA: TGCGCCAGCAGTCAATCAGGGCAGGGGCAGTTTTACGAGCAGTACTTC
J: TRBJ2-7
length: 16
V: TRBV23-1
D: NA
size: NA

CDR3: CASSYTGGSSGANVLTF
DNA: TGCGCCAGCAGCTATACAGGGGGCAGCTCTGGGGCCAACGTCCTGACTTTC
J: TRBJ2-6
length: 17
V: TRBV5-1
D: TRBD1
size: NA

CDR3: CASSLSGDEQFF
DNA: TGCGCCAGCAGCTTGTCCGGGGATGAGCAGTTCTTC
J: TRBJ2-1
length: 12
V: TRBV5-1
D: NA
size: NA

CDR3: CASGYSRRVFDEQYF
DNA: TGTGCCAGCGGGTATAGTAGGAGGGTTTTCGACGAGCAGTACTTC
J: TRBJ2-7
length: 15
V: TRBV28
D: NA
size: NA

CDR3: CASSYTSSYEQYF
DNA: TGTGCCAGCAGTTATACTAGCTCCTACGAGCAGTACTTC
J: TRBJ2-7
length: 13
V: TRBV6-5
D: NA
size: NA

CDR3: CAWSRDGNTEAFF
DNA: TGTGCCTGGAGTAGGGACGGGAACACTGAAGCTTTCTTT
J: TRBJ1-1
length: 13
V: TRBV30
D: NA
size: NA

CDR3: CASSMSRTANTEAFF
DNA: TGTGCCAGTAGTATGTCCCGGACAGCGAACACTGAAGCTTTCTTT
J: TRBJ1-1
length: 15
V: TRBV19
D: NA
size: NA